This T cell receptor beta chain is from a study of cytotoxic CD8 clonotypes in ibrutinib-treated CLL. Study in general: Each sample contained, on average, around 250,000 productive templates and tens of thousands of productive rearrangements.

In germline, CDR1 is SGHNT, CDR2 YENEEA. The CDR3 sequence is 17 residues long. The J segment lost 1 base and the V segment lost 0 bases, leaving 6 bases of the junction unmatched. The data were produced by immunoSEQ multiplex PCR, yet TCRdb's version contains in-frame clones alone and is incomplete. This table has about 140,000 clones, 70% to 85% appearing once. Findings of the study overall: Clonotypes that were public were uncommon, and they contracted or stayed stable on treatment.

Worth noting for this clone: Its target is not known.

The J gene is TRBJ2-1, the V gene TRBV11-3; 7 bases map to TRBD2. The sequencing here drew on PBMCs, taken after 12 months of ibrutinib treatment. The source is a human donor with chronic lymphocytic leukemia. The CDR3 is CASSLDLGLGSYNEQFF. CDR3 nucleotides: TGTGCCAGCAGCTTAGACCTAGGACTAGGTTCCTACAATGAGCAGTTCTTC.